The 20 T cell receptor beta chains below all came from one sample that was sequenced in a study of chemoradiotherapy in HPV16-positive cancers. Profiling relied on immunoSEQ multiplex PCR, and the TCRdb table lists in-frame clones only, not all of them. Here the sample spans fewer than 20,000 clones, 60% to 80% being singletons. Sample acquisition took place from a patient who underwent chemoradiotherapy. These receptors were taken from a human donor with HPV-associated anogenital cancer.

The chain employs TRBV2 and TRBJ2-5; no reliable D call. TRBJ2-7 matches the DNA end more closely, so the J call is doubtful. CDR3 length: 15 amino acids. CDR1 is SNHLY and CDR2 is FYNNEI in the germline V gene. As DNA, the CDR3 is TGTGCCAGCAGTAACCTAAGACAACGACCCTACGAGCAGTACTTC. Its translation is CASSNLRQRPYEQYF.

This sequence joins TRBV19 and TRBJ2-2; 10 bases align to TRBD2. This CDR3 contains 16 residues. Germline values: CDR1 LNHDA, CDR2 SQIVND (reference sequence). The junction had 7 bases not matched to a gene; V was cut back by 4 bases and J by 5 bases. This CDR3 reads CASSRLAGGKTGELFF. In nucleotides, the CDR3 is TGTGCCAGTAGTAGACTAGCGGGCGGAAAGACCGGGGAGCTGTTTTTT.

V and J are TRBV2 and TRBJ1-2, with D possibly being TRBD1 (6 bases). The germline V gene encodes CDR1 SNHLY and CDR2 FYNNEI. V lost 8 bases to trimming and J lost 5 bases, with 12 bases between them. The CDR3 runs to 12 residues. CDR3 in DNA: TGTGCCAGCGAGGGGGGGCTTTATGGCTACACCTTC. Its translation: CASEGGLYGYTF.

The count of this clone is one. The CDR3 DNA sequence: TGCGCCAGCAGCCAAGGTCTTCGAGCGGATCAAGAGACCCAGTACTTC. This encodes CASSQGLRADQETQYF. The genes are TRBV4-3 and TRBJ2-5; D is perhaps TRBD2 (5 bases). The CDR3 contains 16 residues. Germline V CDR1 and CDR2: LGHNA, YSLEER. Trimming took 1 base from V and 2 from J, leaving 14 bases between them.

The gene calls are TRBV7-2 and TRBJ1-1, with 10 bases matching TRBD1. Germline V gene data show CDR1 as SGHTA and CDR2 as FQGNSA. CDR3 size: 12 residues. Trimming at V came to 7 bases and at J to 7 bases, leaving 3 bases not matched to a gene. The CDR3 sequence is CASTTGGFEAFF. As DNA, the CDR3 is TGTGCCAGCACGACAGGGGGCTTTGAAGCTTTCTTT.

This chain connects TRBV4-2 to TRBJ1-5; perhaps TRBD1 as D (6 bases). The germline V gene encodes CDR1 LGHNA and CDR2 YNFKEQ. The CDR3 contains 14 residues. V lost 0 bases, J lost 8 bases, and 11 bases lay in between. CDR3 residues: CASSQDGGRKPQHF. The DNA of the CDR3 is TGTGCCAGCAGCCAAGACGGGGGGCGGAAGCCCCAGCATTTT.

The chain has TRBV9 and TRBJ1-1; 8 bases agree with TRBD1. The CDR3 has 16 residues. Per the germline V gene, CDR1 is SGDLS and CDR2 is YYNGEE. With 3 bases clipped from V and 6 bases from J, the junction kept 13 bases outside the gene matches. CDR3 DNA: TGTGCCAGCAGCGCACAGGGGGGGTCTCCTTCCGCTGAAGCTTTCTTT. Its translation is CASSAQGGSPSAEAFF.

The V gene is TRBV5-1, the J gene TRBJ1-3, with TRBD1 identical over 7 bases. Germline-derived CDR1 and CDR2 are SGHRS and YFSETQ. The CDR3 covers 13 residues. The V segment lost 5 bases and the J segment 4 bases; nucleotides outside the gene matches: 3. The CDR3: CASRTGFGNTIYF. The CDR3 coding sequence is TGCGCCAGCAGGACAGGGTTCGGAAACACCATATATTTT.

The genes are TRBV4-3 and TRBJ2-2; no clear D. Germline CDR1 LGHNA, CDR2 YSLEER. Trimming left V 4 bases short and J 7 bases short, with 10 bases between. The CDR3 extends over 13 amino acids. In DNA, the CDR3 is TGCGCCAGCAGCCGGAATTTGGACGGGGAGCTGTTTTTT. Protein product: CASSRNLDGELFF.

This chain links TRBV9 with TRBJ1-4, with D possibly TRBD1 on 6 matching bases. Trimming pared 4 bases from V and 5 bases from J, leaving 15 bases between. Germline CDR1 reads SGDLS; CDR2 reads YYNGEE. The CDR3 length is 15 residues. The CDR3 sequence: CASSPRDKLNEKLFF. The CDR3 region has the DNA TGTGCCAGCAGCCCCCGGGACAAGCTGAATGAAAAACTGTTTTTT.

This chain joins TRBV4-3 and TRBJ1-5; D remains ambiguous. The CDR3 runs to 16 residues. Germline CDR1 is LGHNA and CDR2 is YSLEER. The V and J ends lost 4 bases and 2 bases respectively, with 15 bases between them. The chain's CDR3 is CASSLSRNLRNQPQHF. CDR3 nucleotides: TGCGCCAGCAGCCTCTCTCGGAACCTTCGCAATCAGCCCCAGCATTTT.

This rearrangement joins TRBV4-2 to TRBJ2-2, with 7 bases lining up with TRBD2. Germline V gives CDR1 LGHNA, CDR2 YNFKEQ. Trimming took 6 bases from V and 2 from J; bases not matched to a gene: 9. This CDR3 is 16 amino acids long. The CDR3 bases are TGTGCCAGCAGTCTTTCACGGGACTACAACACCGGGGAGCTGTTTTTT. Its protein product is CASSLSRDYNTGELFF.

This chain links TRBV28 with TRBJ2-7; 7 nucleotides line up with TRBD1. The CDR3 length is 13 residues. V was clipped by 5 bases and J by 0 bases; unmatched bases: 1. CDR1 MDHEN and CDR2 SYDVKM come from the germline V gene. The CDR3 region has the DNA TGTGCCAGCAGTAGGGACAGCTCCTACGAGCAGTACTTC. It specifies CASSRDSSYEQYF.

The gene calls are TRBV5-4 and TRBJ1-6, with D possibly being TRBD1 (6 bases). With 4 bases removed from V and 0 bases from J, the gap between germline ends came to 8 bases. The CDR3 totals 15 residues. Germline V lookup: CDR1 SGHNT, CDR2 YYREEE (reference sequence). The CDR3 loop reads CASSPDSSYNSPLHF. CDR3 DNA sequence: TGTGCCAGCAGCCCGGACAGCTCCTATAATTCACCCCTCCACTTT.

The CDR3 DNA sequence: TGTGCCAGCAGCCCCGGGGGGGAGGGAGTGGGAAATTCACCCCTCCACTTT. Amino acid sequence: CASSPGGEGVGNSPLHF. This chain links TRBV7-3 with TRBJ1-6; the D gene is possibly TRBD1 (5 bases). The germline V and J ends were trimmed by 5 bases and 7 bases, with 21 bases remaining between them. The CDR3 contains 17 residues. Germline assignment: CDR1 SGHTA and CDR2 FQGTGA. Supplemented by reference TRBV7-3 and TRBJ1-6, the full variable domain reads GAGVSQTPSNKVTEKGKYVELRCDPISGHTALYWYRQSLGQGPEFLIYFQGTGAADDSGLPNDRFFAVRPEGSVSTLKIQRTERGDSAVYLCASSPGGEGVGNSPLHFGNGTRLTVT.

V gene TRBV4-1 combines with J gene TRBJ2-1; D unclear. Germline V gives CDR1 MGHRA, CDR2 YSYEKL. V lost 1 base to trimming and J lost 4 bases, with 8 bases between them. The CDR3 has 14 residues. Written as DNA, the CDR3 is TGCGCCAGCAGCCAAGGGTCTATTTACAATGAGCAGTTCTTC. Translated, it gives CASSQGSIYNEQFF.

The chain couples TRBV4-3 to TRBJ1-5; 8 nucleotides agree with TRBD1. There are 17 residues in the CDR3. CDR1 LGHNA and CDR2 YSLEER come from the germline V gene. V was clipped by 3 bases and J by 6 bases; unmatched bases: 13. CDR3 coding DNA: TGCGCCAGCAGCCAGGCTTTGCAGGGGGCCAGGGGTCAGCCCCAGCATTTT. This translates into CASSQALQGARGQPQHF.

The chain employs TRBV2 and TRBJ2-3; D is perhaps TRBD1 (5 bases). This CDR3 is 14 amino acids long. Germline V CDR1 and CDR2: SNHLY, FYNNEI. V gave up 3 bases and J gave up 7 bases, with 14 bases separating them. The CDR3 bases are TGTGCCAGCAGTGATCAGTTGGGGCCAAATACGCAGTATTTT. As protein: CASSDQLGPNTQYF.

The genes are TRBV2 and TRBJ2-2, with a possible D match to TRBD2 (5 bases). Germline CDR1 reads SNHLY; CDR2 reads FYNNEI. The CDR3 runs to 13 residues. Trimming stripped 8 bases from V and 1 base from J, with 8 bases between. The CDR3 region is CASGRENTGELFF. CDR3 coding DNA: TGTGCCAGCGGACGGGAGAACACCGGGGAGCTGTTTTTT. The full variable domain, completed using reference TRBV2 and TRBJ2-2, is EPEVTQTPSHQVTQMGQEVILRCVPISNHLYFYWYRQILGQKVEFLVSFYNNEISEKSEIFDDQFSVERPDGSNFTLKIRSTKLEDSAMYFCASGRENTGELFFGEGSRLTVL.

In DNA form, the CDR3 reads TGTGCCAGCGGGGAGAGGATGAACACTGAAGCTTTCTTT. Its protein product is CASGERMNTEAFF. The chain links TRBV27 to TRBJ1-1; D remains unclear. Trimming took off 8 bases at V and 0 bases at J, with 10 bases between the two ends. There are 13 residues in the CDR3. The germline CDR1 and CDR2 sequences are MNHEY and SMNVEV (reference sequence).